This T cell receptor (beta chain) was documented in a study of blood T cell repertoires in COVID-19. As for the study in general: Acute and convalescent COVID-19 specimens originated in the United States, Italy and Spain.

Original data processing: How many nucleated cells were present was estimated from reference gene primer amplification. Using immunoSEQ multiplex PCR, the repertoire was profiled, and TCRdb retains in-frame clones only, with some absent. V and J calls and clone size are copied from that table; D and trimming were computed from the DNA. The sample lists 140,000 to 150,000 clones, roughly 90% occurring once. Germline-derived CDR1 and CDR2 are KGHDR and SFDVKD. The V and J ends lost 2 bases and 5 bases, in that order; junction bases with no gene match: 10. The CDR3 length is 16 residues. In terms of age and location, participants ranged from roughly 18 to 100 years and lived in approximately 26 US areas. Symptom resolution, clearance, or two negative PCRs marked donors in Cohort 3 as recovered. This clone appeared once.

This sequence originates from a man aged 50 or older who had recovered from COVID-19. Sample: PBMCs or T cells enriched from blood (not recorded which). V gene TRBV24-1 combines with J gene TRBJ2-5; 7 bases line up with TRBD1. CDR3 sequence (DNA): TGTGCCACCAGTGATTCGCCCGGGACAGCCCGGGAGACCCAGTACTTC. It is translated as CATSDSPGTARETQYF.